What follows describes a single TCR beta chain. Antigen: not known. The TCR cDNA carried a universal primer site and UMIs from 5'RACE template switching. Using its own MiXCR run on the 5' RACE reads, TCRdb lists one record per CDR3 protein. The sample has some 300,000 distinct CDR3 sequences; about 10% are singletons. Germline loops: CDR1 DFQATT, CDR2 SNEGSKA (reference sequence). V was pared by 6 bases and J by 1 base, with 7 bases of the junction left unmatched. This CDR3 contains 15 residues. The sample is drawn from a study of T cells after yellow fever vaccination. Study observations and caveats: A large majority of primary-vaccination clones showed up again after the booster (approximately 95% CD4, approximately 90% CD8).

This rearrangement joins TRBV20-1 to TRBJ2-3; 10 bases agree with TRBD1. The receptor was isolated from a young man who received the YFV17D yellow fever vaccine. The specimen comprised CD4+ T cells sorted from PBMCs, sampled 45 days after the yellow fever booster vaccination. The chain's CDR3 is CSARDRGRGTDTQYF. CDR3 in DNA: TGCAGTGCCCGGGACAGGGGACGTGGCACAGATACGCAGTATTTT.